The rows below give T cell receptor beta chains drawn from one sample of a study of radiotherapy plus CTLA-4 blockade in lung cancer. TCRdb keeps only in-frame clones here, not all; method: immunoSEQ multiplex PCR. The table shows roughly 78,000 clones, with around four fifths occurring only once. The specimen was peripheral blood, collected from a patient treated with radiotherapy plus ipilimumab. These TCRs come from a human donor with non-small cell lung cancer who had a complete response to radiotherapy plus ipilimumab. The CDR3 runs from the conserved cysteine through the conserved F or W. D genes are given only for firm matches. Only part of the rows carry a size: once, few, many, or a class if the clone is expanded.

J	V	D	size	CDR3	DNA
TRBJ1-4	TRBV6-6	-	few	CASSYQGYEKLFF	TGTGCCAGCAGTTACCAGGGTTATGAAAAACTGTTTTTT
TRBJ2-5	TRBV5-1	TRBD1	-	CASSSWTGTGDEETQYF	TGCGCCAGCAGCTCATGGACCGGGACAGGGGACGAAGAGACCCAGTACTTC
TRBJ1-4	TRBV9	TRBD1	-	CASSPTGDSSNEKLFF	TGTGCCAGCAGCCCAACCGGGGACAGCTCTAATGAAAAACTGTTTTTT
TRBJ2-1	TRBV11-3	-	-	CASSLEVDNEQFF	TGTGCCAGCAGCTTAGAGGTCGACAATGAGCAGTTCTTC
TRBJ1-2	TRBV4-1	-	many	CASSQAPNYGYTF	TGCGCCAGCAGCCAAGCCCCTAACTATGGCTACACCTTC
TRBJ2-1	TRBV28	TRBD2	-	CASSTIRTSGKYNEQFF	TGTGCCAGCAGTACCATAAGGACTAGCGGGAAGTACAATGAGCAGTTCTTC
TRBJ2-6	TRBV9	-	-	CASSVEGSGANVLTF	TGTGCCAGCAGCGTAGAAGGCTCTGGGGCCAACGTCCTGACTTTC
TRBJ1-3	TRBV6-6	TRBD1	-	CASSSDRVPGNTIYF	TGTGCCAGCAGTTCGGACAGGGTGCCTGGAAACACCATATATTTT
TRBJ2-1	TRBV7-9	-	few	CASRLISTNEQFF	TGTGCCAGCAGGCTGATCTCAACCAATGAGCAGTTCTTC
TRBJ1-4	TRBV15	-	-	CATSSGRINEKLFF	TGTGCCACCAGCAGCGGACGGATTAATGAAAAACTGTTTTTT
TRBJ1-6	TRBV18	-	-	CASSLAGGRVFFSPLHF	TGTGCCAGCTCACTGGCAGGTGGGCGGGTATTCTTCTCACCCCTCCACTTT
TRBJ2-2	TRBV5-8	TRBD1	-	CASRRRTGGTGELFF	TGTGCCAGCAGGAGGAGGACAGGGGGCACCGGGGAGCTGTTTTTT
TRBJ1-6	TRBV6-4	-	many	CASSDEGTNSPLHF	TGTGCCAGCAGTGATGAGGGGACTAATTCACCCCTCCACTTT
TRBJ1-3	TRBV6-1	-	many	CASTTGNTIYF	TGTGCCAGCACTACGGGAAACACCATATATTTT
TRBJ1-5	TRBV5-8	-	few	CASSRGGQNQPQHF	TGTGCCAGCAGCCGAGGGGGACAAAATCAGCCCCAGCATTTT
TRBJ1-2	TRBV6-5	-	-	CASSLRGTEPYGYTF	TGTGCCAGCAGTCTGAGGGGCACCGAGCCCTATGGCTACACCTTC
TRBJ2-5	TRBV7-6	TRBD1	few	CASSYGTGKETQYF	TGTGCCAGCAGCTACGGGACAGGGAAAGAGACCCAGTACTTC
TRBJ1-4	TRBV28	TRBD1	-	CASSLGRGAFGTNEKLFF	TGTGCCAGCAGTTTAGGCAGGGGGGCATTTGGAACTAATGAAAAACTGTTTTTT
TRBJ1-5	TRBV1	-	-	CTSSQDQRRGGQPQHF	TGCACCAGCAGCCAAGATCAGAGGAGGGGAGGTCAGCCCCAGCATTTT
TRBJ2-1	TRBV5-1	TRBD1	medium-sized	CASSLRGQGAYNEQFF	TGCGCCAGCAGCTTGCGAGGACAGGGGGCTTACAATGAGCAGTTCTTC
TRBJ2-1	TRBV5-5	-	-	CASSFRGNEQFF	TGTGCCAGCAGCTTTAGGGGTAATGAGCAGTTCTTC
TRBJ2-3	TRBV9	-	-	CASSANPRDDHSDTQYF	TGTGCCAGCAGCGCCAACCCCCGGGACGACCATTCAGATACGCAGTATTTT
TRBJ1-5	TRBV7-2	-	-	CASSLMRGQGGQPQHF	TGTGCCAGCAGCTTAATGAGAGGGCAGGGTGGTCAGCCCCAGCATTTT
TRBJ2-5	TRBV29-1	TRBD2	-	CSVKTSGAQETQYF	TGCAGCGTTAAAACTAGCGGAGCTCAAGAGACCCAGTACTTC
TRBJ1-4	TRBV6-5	TRBD1	-	CASSWVYRGTNEKLFF	TGTGCCAGCAGTTGGGTATACAGGGGAACTAATGAAAAACTGTTTTTT
TRBJ2-4	TRBV15	-	-	CATNPGTLAKNIQYF	TGTGCCACCAACCCAGGTACACTAGCCAAAAACATTCAGTACTTC
TRBJ1-4	TRBV29-1	-	-	CSVPGGVTGKLFF	TGCAGCGTACCCGGGGGGGTAACGGGAAAACTGTTTTTT
TRBJ2-2	TRBV25-1	TRBD1	-	CASRDRDRSAGELFF	TGTGCCAGCAGGGATCGGGACAGGAGCGCCGGGGAGCTGTTTTTT
TRBJ1-1	TRBV19	-	-	CASSSVTFRVEAFF	TGTGCCAGTAGTTCTGTAACGTTCAGGGTGGAAGCTTTCTTT
TRBJ1-1	TRBV5-6	TRBD1	-	CASSLVGQGSAEAFF	TGTGCCAGCAGCTTGGTGGGACAGGGGTCTGCTGAAGCTTTCTTT
TRBJ1-2	TRBV5-6	-	-	CASSFGTILYGYTF	TGTGCCAGCAGCTTCGGGACAATCCTCTATGGCTACACCTTC
TRBJ2-1	TRBV6-1	TRBD2	-	CASSVSGNSYNEQFF	TGTGCCAGCAGTGTAAGCGGGAACTCCTACAATGAGCAGTTCTTC
TRBJ2-1	TRBV6-5	TRBD1	-	CASSTPGTAEQFF	TGTGCCAGCAGTACCCCTGGGACAGCTGAGCAGTTCTTC
TRBJ1-2	TRBV6-5	-	-	CASSYSSSGGYGYTF	TGTGCCAGCAGTTACTCAAGCTCTGGGGGCTATGGCTACACCTTC
TRBJ2-1	TRBV5-5	-	-	CASSPSGTLPGDEQFF	TGTGCCAGCAGCCCCTCGGGGACCCTACCTGGGGATGAGCAGTTCTTC
TRBJ1-2	TRBV30	TRBD1	-	CAWSPGTVPVF	TGTGCCTGGAGCCCCGGGACAGTACCAGTCTTC
TRBJ2-7	TRBV28	-	-	CASSGTGSYEQYF	TGTGCCAGCAGCGGGACGGGCTCCTACGAGCAGTACTTC
TRBJ2-5	TRBV5-4	TRBD1	-	CASSKDRGRETQYF	TGTGCCAGCAGCAAGGACAGGGGGCGAGAGACCCAGTACTTC
TRBJ1-3	TRBV7-9	-	-	CASSTKMRLGNTIYF	TGTGCCAGCAGCACAAAGATGAGACTGGGAAACACCATATATTTT
TRBJ1-5	TRBV28	-	-	CASRDAVAGNQPQHF	TGTGCCAGCAGGGACGCAGTTGCGGGCAATCAGCCCCAGCATTTT
TRBJ2-2	TRBV4-3	-	-	CASSQEFGDTGELFF	TGCGCCAGCAGCCAAGAATTTGGGGACACCGGGGAGCTGTTTTTT
TRBJ2-7	TRBV11-3	TRBD2	-	CASSAGLGADEQYF	TGTGCCAGCAGCGCCGGACTAGGGGCAGACGAGCAGTACTTC
TRBJ1-2	TRBV5-1	-	-	CASSLGGGLDGYTF	TGCGCCAGCAGCTTGGGTGGGGGTTTGGACGGCTACACCTTC
TRBJ2-5	TRBV5-1	-	-	CASSLATQFQETQYF	TGCGCCAGCAGCTTGGCCACCCAATTCCAAGAGACCCAGTACTTC
TRBJ2-4	TRBV2	TRBD1	-	CASSDYMSGGVKNIQYF	TGTGCCAGCAGTGATTATATGTCAGGGGGTGTCAAAAACATTCAGTACTTC
TRBJ2-1	TRBV7-2	TRBD2	-	CASSSRTSGGFYNEQFF	TGTGCCAGCAGCTCCCGGACTAGCGGGGGATTCTACAATGAGCAGTTCTTC
TRBJ2-2	TRBV27	TRBD2	once	CASSYRQRGPNTGELFF	TGTGCCAGCAGTTACCGACAGCGGGGGCCGAACACCGGGGAGCTGTTTTTT